The rows below give T cell receptor beta chains drawn from one sample of a study of T cell responses to AZD1222 COVID-19 vaccine. The data were produced by immunoSEQ multiplex PCR, yet TCRdb's version contains in-frame clones alone and is incomplete. This table holds roughly 80,000 clones, 85% to 90% found once. The source was peripheral blood, collected on day 0 of AZD1222 vaccination. These receptors all stem from an adult in good health. CDR3s include the opening cysteine and the closing phenylalanine or tryptophan. D genes are given only for firm matches. Clone size is not always given. Where it is, it says once, few, many or a class for expanded clones.

J gene	clone size	V gene	D gene	CDR3 protein	CDR3 DNA
TRBJ2-6	-	TRBV7-9	-	CASSLATAASGANVLTF	TGTGCCAGCAGCTTAGCCACAGCGGCATCTGGGGCCAACGTCCTGACTTTC
TRBJ2-6	-	TRBV27	-	CASSPSGANVLTF	TGTGCCAGCAGTCCCTCTGGGGCCAACGTCCTGACTTTC
TRBJ1-2	-	TRBV28	-	CASSVRDGYTF	TGTGCCAGCAGTGTCAGGGATGGCTACACCTTC
TRBJ2-2	once	TRBV10-2	TRBD1	CASRSRGMNTGELFF	TGCGCCAGCAGGAGCAGGGGGATGAACACCGGGGAGCTGTTTTTT
TRBJ2-3	once	TRBV5-4	TRBD2	CASSPWTSGDTDTQYF	TGTGCCAGCAGCCCATGGACTAGCGGGGACACAGATACGCAGTATTTT
TRBJ1-1	-	TRBV5-4	-	CASSLEQPNTEAFF	TGTGCCAGCAGCTTGGAACAGCCGAACACTGAAGCTTTCTTT
TRBJ1-3	-	TRBV7-9	-	CASSYDSSGNTIYF	TGTGCCAGCAGTTACGACAGCTCTGGAAACACCATATATTTT
TRBJ1-3	-	TRBV7-2	-	CASSKTRGLSSGNTIYF	TGTGCCAGCAGCAAGACCAGGGGACTAAGCTCTGGAAACACCATATATTTT
TRBJ1-1	few	TRBV5-1	-	CASSLLGSNTEAFF	TGCGCCAGCAGCTTGCTAGGGTCGAACACTGAAGCTTTCTTT
TRBJ2-1	-	TRBV14	TRBD1	CASSHQRQGTTFF	TGTGCCAGCAGCCACCAACGACAGGGAACCACGTTCTTC
TRBJ1-6	-	TRBV19	-	CASSIGLGVGSPLHF	TGTGCCAGTAGTATAGGGTTGGGTGTCGGTTCACCCCTCCACTTT
TRBJ1-1	-	TRBV6-5	TRBD1	CAGRTGGEWGTEAFF	TGTGCCGGTCGGACAGGGGGGGAATGGGGCACTGAAGCTTTCTTT
TRBJ1-5	few	TRBV12-5	-	CASGSGSKSQPQHF	TGTGCTAGTGGTTCAGGGAGTAAGAGTCAGCCCCAGCATTTT
TRBJ1-2	-	TRBV10-3	-	CAISESGQHYGYTF	TGTGCCATCAGTGAGAGCGGACAGCACTATGGCTACACCTTC
TRBJ2-4	-	TRBV4-1	-	CASSQGSILNIQYF	TGCGCCAGCAGCCAAGGCAGCATTTTAAACATTCAGTACTTC
TRBJ2-7	few	TRBV6-1	-	CASSEGDSSYEQYF	TGTGCCAGCAGTGAAGGGGATAGCTCCTACGAGCAGTACTTC
TRBJ2-5	-	TRBV27	-	CASSLGGSRETQYF	TGTGCCAGCAGTTTAGGGGGGAGTAGGGAGACCCAGTACTTC
TRBJ1-1	-	TRBV3-1/TRBV3-2	-	CASSRFGFNTEAFF	TGTGCCAGCAGCCGGTTCGGATTCAACACTGAAGCTTTCTTT
TRBJ1-6	-	TRBV27	-	CASSTTRTVNSPLHF	TGTGCCAGCAGTACGACGAGGACAGTTAATTCACCCCTCCACTTT
TRBJ1-1	-	TRBV7-3	TRBD1	CASRFTGGTEAFF	TGTGCCAGCAGATTTACAGGGGGCACTGAAGCTTTCTTT
TRBJ2-2	-	TRBV19	TRBD2	CATSRPGGTGELFF	TGTGCCACCTCGAGGCCGGGGGGCACCGGGGAGCTGTTTTTT
TRBJ2-1	-	TRBV5-1	-	CASSREATSTYNEQFF	TGCGCCAGCAGCAGGGAGGCTACCTCGACCTACAATGAGCAGTTCTTC
TRBJ1-2	once	TRBV4-3	-	CASSQDTPGVGYGYTF	TGCGCCAGCAGCCAAGATACTCCAGGGGTAGGTTATGGCTACACCTTC
TRBJ2-2	-	TRBV5-1	-	CASSLALENTGELFF	TGCGCCAGCAGCTTGGCTTTGGAGAACACCGGGGAGCTGTTTTTT
TRBJ1-2	-	TRBV5-4	-	CASSIISGTSNYGYTF	TGTGCCAGCAGCATCATTTCCGGTACCTCTAACTATGGCTACACCTTC
TRBJ1-4	-	TRBV5-1	-	CASSFSGGRGEKLFF	TGCGCCAGCAGCTTCTCGGGGGGAAGGGGTGAAAAACTGTTTTTT
TRBJ2-1	once	TRBV7-9	TRBD1	CASEGTGRINEQFF	TGTGCCAGCGAAGGGACAGGGAGAATAAATGAGCAGTTCTTC
TRBJ1-3	-	TRBV3-1/TRBV3-2	-	CASSPLLQGRGNTIYF	TGTGCCAGCAGCCCGCTCCTTCAGGGTCGTGGAAACACCATATATTTT
TRBJ1-5	-	TRBV2	-	CASSDADIRQPQHF	TGTGCCAGCAGTGATGCGGACATCCGTCAGCCCCAGCATTTT
TRBJ1-4	-	TRBV7-9	TRBD1	CASSFGTANEKLFF	TGTGCCAGCAGCTTCGGGACAGCGAATGAAAAACTGTTTTTT
TRBJ2-2	once	TRBV7-9	-	CASSPSGTLKTGELFF	TGTGCCAGCAGCCCCTCCGGGACACTTAAGACCGGGGAGCTGTTTTTT
TRBJ1-1	once	TRBV7-9	-	CASRVGSDTEAFF	TGTGCCAGCAGGGTTGGAAGCGACACTGAAGCTTTCTTT
TRBJ1-1	-	TRBV6-5	-	CASSPSVWSTEAFF	TGTGCCAGCAGCCCGTCTGTTTGGAGCACTGAAGCTTTCTTT
TRBJ2-7	-	TRBV12-3/TRBV12-4	-	CASKENNYEQYF	TGTGCCAGCAAGGAGAATAACTACGAGCAGTACTTC
TRBJ2-4	-	TRBV19	TRBD1	CASSAGTGVNGIQYF	TGTGCCAGTAGTGCCGGGACAGGGGTAAATGGCATTCAGTACTTC
TRBJ1-2	-	TRBV6-2/TRBV6-3	-	CASSGGGTQNYGYTF	TGTGCCAGCAGCGGCGGGGGGACTCAAAACTATGGCTACACCTTC
TRBJ2-5	-	TRBV2	-	CASSERRLKETQYF	TGTGCCAGCAGTGAAAGGCGTCTTAAAGAGACCCAGTACTTC
TRBJ2-3	-	TRBV5-1	-	CASKDGSTDTQYF	TGCGCCAGCAAGGATGGGAGCACAGATACGCAGTATTTT
TRBJ2-2	-	TRBV24-1	TRBD1	CATEDRGRAVGELFF	TGTGCCACCGAGGACAGGGGGCGAGCCGTCGGGGAGCTGTTTTTT
TRBJ1-6	-	TRBV5-5	-	CASSPFGVVLHF	TGTGCCAGCAGCCCCTTTGGGGTTGTCCTCCACTTT
TRBJ2-7	-	TRBV27	-	CASSFKGDFYEQYF	TGTGCCAGCAGTTTTAAGGGGGACTTCTACGAGCAGTACTTC
TRBJ2-1	-	TRBV21-1	-	CASSKVGLIDCQSSYNEQFF	TGTGCCAGCAGCAAAGTCGGCCTAATCGATTGTCAGAGCTCCTACAATGAGCAGTTCTTC
TRBJ2-5	-	TRBV5-4	-	CASSLEETQYF	TGTGCCAGCAGCTTGGAAGAGACCCAGTACTTC
TRBJ1-6	-	TRBV27	TRBD1	CALSRSRGNSPLHF	TGTGCCCTCAGCCGGAGCAGGGGGAATTCACCCCTCCACTTT
TRBJ2-5	once	TRBV12-3/TRBV12-4	-	CASSLGAGETQYF	TGTGCCAGCAGTTTGGGGGCAGGGGAGACCCAGTACTTC
TRBJ2-5	-	TRBV7-2	TRBD2	CASSPRTSGRETQYF	TGTGCCAGCAGCCCTCGGACTAGCGGGCGAGAGACCCAGTACTTC
TRBJ1-6	-	TRBV7-2	-	CASSVGGENSPLHF	TGTGCCAGCAGCGTAGGGGGGGAGAATTCACCCCTCCACTTT
TRBJ1-1	-	TRBV27	-	CATRVPGAEAFF	TGTGCCACCAGGGTTCCTGGGGCTGAAGCTTTCTTT
TRBJ2-2	-	TRBV5-1	-	CASSFVSLNTGELFF	TGCGCCAGCAGCTTTGTGTCCTTGAACACCGGGGAGCTGTTTTTT
TRBJ2-6	-	TRBV15	-	CATSRKVASGANVLTF	TGTGCCACCAGCAGAAAGGTAGCCTCTGGGGCCAACGTCCTGACTTTC
TRBJ1-5	-	TRBV5-1	-	CASSFGDSNQPQHF	TGCGCCAGCAGCTTTGGGGATAGCAATCAGCCCCAGCATTTT
TRBJ1-6	-	TRBV19	TRBD1	CASNYRGSDSPLHF	TGTGCCAGTAATTACAGGGGATCGGATTCACCCCTCCACTTT
TRBJ1-2	-	TRBV27	-	CATATRVGVYGYTF	TGTGCCACCGCAACGAGGGTTGGGGTCTATGGCTACACCTTC
TRBJ1-6	-	TRBV2	-	CASREQAIPLHF	TGTGCCAGCAGGGAACAGGCCATACCCCTCCACTTT
TRBJ1-1	-	TRBV5-1	-	CASSLGGYKNTEAFF	TGCGCCAGCAGCTTGGGGGGTTACAAGAACACTGAAGCTTTCTTT
TRBJ1-2	-	TRBV18	-	CASSPGQPYGYTF	TGTGCCAGCTCACCAGGGCAGCCCTATGGCTACACCTTC
TRBJ1-6	-	TRBV19	-	CASSIGQNSPLHF	TGTGCCAGTAGTATAGGGCAAAATTCACCCCTCCACTTT
TRBJ1-5	-	TRBV11-2	TRBD1	CASSSGGGGLEPQHF	TGTGCCAGCAGCTCCGGAGGGGGCGGATTGGAGCCCCAGCATTTT
TRBJ1-1	few	TRBV19	-	CASSAWAEVNTEAFF	TGTGCCAGTAGTGCGTGGGCAGAAGTGAACACTGAAGCTTTCTTT